This T cell receptor (beta chain) was recorded in a study of early T cells in non-severe SARS-CoV-2 infection. Germline V gene lookup returns CDR1 LGHDT and CDR2 YNNKEL (reference sequence). V lost 6 bases to trimming and J lost 5 bases, with 8 bases between them. The CDR3 is 13 residues long. This clonotype was seen ten or more times. Via MiXCR, TCRdb re-called the 5' RACE reads, giving one row per CDR3 protein. This sample has tens of thousands of distinct CDR3 sequences, with around 5.7% found just once. The chain employs TRBV3-1 and TRBJ1-6; D unresolved. The TCR was taken from an adult who was a healthcare worker with PCR-confirmed SARS-CoV-2 infection or an uninfected control (not recorded which). Sample: whole blood. CDR3 in DNA: TGTGCCAGCAGAGGACCGGATAATTCACCCCTCCACTTT. This codes for CASRGPDNSPLHF.